This T cell receptor beta chain came from a study of cytomegalovirus exposure and HLA in healthy donors. General study points: HLA-A and HLA-B allele assignments for most subjects were reportedly predicted accurately using TCR beta sequences.

Trimming removed 5 bases from V and 4 bases from J, with 17 bases in between. Germline CDR1 and CDR2: MNHNS and SASEGT. There are 15 residues in the CDR3. Note on this clone: What it recognizes is unknown.

Primers for the PCR totalled 60 Vbeta and 13 Jbeta. Authors' processing steps: Later analysis identified tens of millions of unique TCR beta chains, 10 million to 12 million shared. Some clones are missing from TCRdb's copy, which holds only in-frame ones; the method was immunoSEQ multiplex PCR. V, J and clone size were drawn from that table, and D and trimming were deduced from the DNA. The sample has under 150,000 clones; 67% are singletons. Sequencing was performed on PBMCs. V gene TRBV6-1 combines with J gene TRBJ1-1; possible D gene TRBD1, 6 bases. This receptor was taken from a man between 18 and 35 years old in good health and CMV-seropositive. The CDR3 protein is CASSHGGAGGTEAFF. CDR3 DNA sequence: TGTGCCAGCAGTCACGGGGGGGCCGGGGGCACTGAAGCTTTCTTT.